The 14 T cell receptor beta chains listed next were all sequenced from one sample in a study of spatial heterogeneity in lung cancer. TCRdb re-called the 5' RACE reads through MiXCR, storing one row per CDR3 protein. The sample lists roughly 80,000 distinct CDR3 sequences; 8% were seen once. Documented time point: sample taken at primary tumor resection. The sample in question was PBMCs, obtained at surgery. The source of these receptors is a male donor with early-stage non-small cell lung cancer.

Concerning this clonotype itself: A much larger clone differs from this one at a single base, so this may be a read error. As DNA, the CDR3 is TGTGCCAGCAGTCACGAAGAGGACGTAATGAACACTGAAGCTTTCTTT. This encodes CASSHEEDVMNTEAFF. The genes are TRBV5-5 and TRBJ1-1, with unresolved D. Germline loops: CDR1 SGHKS, CDR2 YYEKEE (reference sequence). The CDR3 spans 16 residues. Trimming took 5 bases from V and 0 from J, leaving 17 bases between them.

The chain is built from TRBV19 and TRBJ2-7; D remains ambiguous. Germline assignment: CDR1 LNHDA and CDR2 SQIVND (reference sequence). V was pared by 7 bases and J by 6 bases, with 10 bases between. The CDR3 is 11 amino acids. As DNA, the CDR3 is TGTGCCAGTATGTATGCCTCCGAGCAGTACTTC. Translation: CASMYASEQYF.

This clonotype was seen repeatedly, ten times or more. The rearrangement joins TRBV12-3 or TRBV12-4 to TRBJ2-7; 11 bases fit TRBD2. The V segment lost 5 bases and the J segment 4 bases; nucleotides outside the gene matches: 10. The CDR3 totals 16 residues. The CDR3 region is CASSPLASGRTYEQYF. The CDR3 nucleotides read TGTGCCAGCAGTCCCCTGGCTAGCGGGAGGACTTACGAGCAGTACTTC.

In this sample, this clonotype turned up many times. The chain links TRBV27 to TRBJ1-4; D is undetermined. From germline, CDR1 is MNHEY and CDR2 SMNVEV (reference sequence). The length of the CDR3 is 14 residues. V lost 3 bases and J lost 8, with 13 bases in between. DNA of the CDR3: TGTGCCAGCAGTTTGGGCTTTGGGCTGGAAAAACTGTTTTTT. It is translated as CASSLGFGLEKLFF.

This clonotype was detected a few times. The V call is TRBV27, the J call TRBJ2-3; 11 positions agree with TRBD2. Germline trimming cut 6 bases from V and 3 bases from J; bases unmatched to any gene: 5. The CDR3 totals 15 residues. The germline CDR1 and CDR2 sequences are MNHEY and SMNVEV (reference sequence). CDR3 amino acids: CASRVAGGPTDTQYF. In DNA form, the CDR3 reads TGTGCCAGCAGAGTAGCGGGAGGGCCGACAGATACGCAGTATTTT.

This clonotype has a count of ten or more. V and J are TRBV6-2 or TRBV6-3 and TRBJ1-1, with D unclear. Per germline, CDR1 MNHEY and CDR2 SVGEGT. The CDR3 totals 13 residues. V dropped 5 bases and J dropped 2 bases, with 9 bases sitting between them. In DNA, the CDR3 is TGTGCCAGCAGTCGACACCTTAACACTGAAGCTTTCTTT. Translated: CASSRHLNTEAFF.

The sample holds a few counts of this clonotype. The chain recombines TRBV29-1 with TRBJ1-3; the D gene is possibly TRBD1 (5 bases). Trimming stripped 3 bases from V and 0 bases from J, with 9 bases between. CDR1 SQVTM and CDR2 ANQGSEA come from the germline V gene. This CDR3 spans 14 amino acids. The DNA of the CDR3 is TGCAGCGTTGACCGGGGGAGCTCTGGAAACACCATATATTTT. Amino acids: CSVDRGSSGNTIYF.

This clonotype was found many times. The chain has TRBV27 and TRBJ2-7, with 9 bases matching TRBD2. The CDR3 runs 13 residues. Germline V gives CDR1 MNHEY, CDR2 SMNVEV (reference sequence). The V and J ends lost 10 bases and 0 bases, in that order; junction bases with no gene match: 4. The CDR3 here is CATRLADSYEQYF. The CDR3 bases are TGTGCCACCCGACTAGCGGACTCCTACGAGCAGTACTTC.

The table lists this clonotype with many counts. The chain uses TRBV20-1 and TRBJ2-3, with 9 bases that match TRBD1. Germline CDR1 DFQATT, CDR2 SNEGSKA (reference sequence). Germline trimming cut 6 bases from V and 0 bases from J; bases unmatched to any gene: 4. This CDR3 comprises 14 residues. CDR3 loop: CSASGTGSTDTQYF. The CDR3 DNA is TGCAGTGCGTCCGGGACAGGGAGCACAGATACGCAGTATTTT.

This clonotype has ten or more counts. The genes are TRBV7-3 and TRBJ2-3, with D perhaps matching TRBD2 (7 bases). This CDR3 spans 16 amino acids. CDR1 and CDR2 (germline): SGHTA, FQGTGA. Trimming cost V 4 bases and J 3 bases, with 17 bases left between them. This chain's CDR3 is CASSSLGGGQTDTQYF. CDR3 coding DNA: TGTGCCAGCAGCTCCCTAGGGGGAGGGCAGACAGATACGCAGTATTTT.

The table lists this clonotype with many counts. The chain uses TRBV5-1 and TRBJ2-5; TRBD1 might be the D (6 bases). Trimming took 9 bases from V and 2 from J, leaving 20 bases between them. Germline V lookup: CDR1 SGHRS, CDR2 YFSETQ. This CDR3 is 15 amino acids long. The CDR3 coding sequence is TGCGCCACCGCGAGTTGGGGGCGAGGACAAGAGACCCAGTACTTC. Translated, it gives CATASWGRGQETQYF. The full variable domain, completed using reference TRBV5-1 and TRBJ2-5, is KAGVTQTPRYLIKTRGQQVTLSCSPISGHRSVSWYQQTPGQGLQFLFEYFSETQRNKGNFPGRFSGRQFSNSRSEMNVSTLELGDSALYLCATASWGRGQETQYFGPGTRLLVL.

This clonotype was detected ten times or more. The chain is built from TRBV7-9 and TRBJ2-6, with a weak D call TRBD1 (5 bases). The CDR3 sequence is 15 residues long. V lost 5 bases and J 2 bases, leaving 10 bases between the germline ends. The germline V gene has CDR1 SEHNR and CDR2 FQNEAQ (reference sequence). CDR3 in amino acids: CASSEGVAGANVLTF. Written as DNA, the CDR3 is TGTGCCAGCAGCGAAGGGGTAGCTGGGGCCAACGTCCTGACTTTC.

The V call is TRBV5-1, the J call TRBJ2-5; D gene uncertain. The CDR3 loop spans 14 amino acids. Germline loops: CDR1 SGHRS, CDR2 YFSETQ. The ends were cut back, 10 bases at V and 5 bases at J, with 21 bases in the middle. CDR3 coding DNA: TGCGCCTCCAAGATGCAGTCCACCGGGGAGACCCAGTACTTC. Its translation is CASKMQSTGETQYF.

In the case of this clonotype: The junction shows a germline mismatch at one end, possibly a read error. The gene calls are TRBV27 and TRBJ1-2; possible D gene TRBD1, 5 bases. The CDR3 sequence is 13 residues long. Germline CDR1 MNHEY, CDR2 SMNVEV (reference sequence). CDR3 DNA sequence: TGTGCCAGCAGACAAACAGGAAGCTATTGCTACACCTTC. Translating gives CASRQTGSYCYTF.